These 20 T cell receptor beta chains were sequenced from one sample in a study of cytomegalovirus exposure and HLA in healthy donors. Primers for the PCR totalled 60 Vbeta and 13 Jbeta. Some clones are missing from TCRdb's copy, which holds only in-frame ones; the method was immunoSEQ multiplex PCR. The table includes roughly 170,000 clones, around four fifths detected once. The sample comprised PBMCs. Source of these receptors: a man aged 50-59 years in good health and CMV-seronegative.

The chain has TRBV28 and TRBJ2-3, with D possibly TRBD1 on 6 matching bases. V gave up 6 bases and J gave up 5 bases, with 12 bases separating them. CDR1 is MDHEN and CDR2 is SYDVKM in the germline V gene. The CDR3 spans 13 residues. The CDR3 DNA is TGTGCCAGCAGCCTGGACAGACTAGATACGCAGTATTTT. It translates to CASSLDRLDTQYF.

The chain carries TRBV10-3 and TRBJ2-1; D is unresolved. Trimming stripped 3 bases from V and 0 bases from J, with 9 bases between. The CDR3 spans 15 residues. Germline-derived CDR1 and CDR2 are ENHRY and SYGVKD. CDR3 protein: CAISDTENSYNEQFF. CDR3 bases: TGTGCCATCAGTGACACAGAAAACTCCTACAATGAGCAGTTCTTC.

The CDR3 spells CASSSPSLGEGTDTQYF. In DNA form, the CDR3 reads TGTGCCAGCAGTTCCCCCAGCTTGGGGGAGGGCACAGATACGCAGTATTTT. V is TRBV28 and J is TRBJ2-3; D may be TRBD2 (6 bases). Germline CDR1 MDHEN, CDR2 SYDVKM. Trimming left V 4 bases short and J 1 base short, with 18 bases between. The CDR3 contains 17 residues.

The chain is built from TRBV29-1 and TRBJ2-5; D remains ambiguous. CDR3 length equals 13 residues. CDR1 is SQVTM and CDR2 is ANQGSEA in the germline V gene. Trimming took off 3 bases at V and 4 bases at J, with 12 bases between the two ends. In DNA form, the CDR3 reads TGCAGCGTTGATCGTCAGGCCTCAGAGACCCAGTACTTC. It translates to CSVDRQASETQYF.

The J gene is TRBJ1-1, the V gene TRBV7-9; perhaps TRBD1 as D (6 bases). The CDR3 is made up of 15 amino acids. Germline assignment: CDR1 SEHNR and CDR2 FQNEAQ (reference sequence). Between the trimmed V and J ends, which lost 2 bases and 1 base, there was a span of 11 bases. In DNA form, the CDR3 reads TGTGCCAGCAGCTTACCCCAGGGGTCGAACACTGAAGCTTTCTTT. Protein sequence: CASSLPQGSNTEAFF.

This clone was observed a handful of times. This rearrangement joins TRBV30 to TRBJ1-1; 7 positions agree with TRBD1. The CDR3 is 13 residues long. Unmatched junction bases numbered 4, after V lost 6 bases and J lost 0 bases. Germline V gene lookup returns CDR1 GTSNPN and CDR2 SVGIG (reference sequence). The DNA of the CDR3 is TGTGCCTGCCCGGGACAGTTGAACACTGAAGCTTTCTTT. Protein: CACPGQLNTEAFF.

J is TRBJ2-3 and V is TRBV25-1; weak D call: TRBD2 (6 bases). Germline V gene lookup returns CDR1 MGHDK and CDR2 SYGVNS. V was shortened by 5 bases and J by 4 bases, with 19 bases between the two germline ends. The CDR3 contains 16 residues. This CDR3 is CASSSRLGPTSDTQYF. DNA for the CDR3: TGTGCCAGCAGTTCACGACTAGGCCCCACGTCAGATACGCAGTATTTT. The full variable domain, its missing parts supplied by reference TRBV25-1 and TRBJ2-3, is EADIYQTPRYLVIGTGKKITLECSQTMGHDKMYWYQQDPGMELHLIHYSYGVNSTEKGDLSSESTVSRIRTEHFPLTLESARPSHTSQYLCASSSRLGPTSDTQYFGPGTRLTVL.

The rearrangement links TRBV5-1 to TRBJ2-1, with 8 bases fitting TRBD2. CDR1 is SGHRS and CDR2 is YFSETQ in the germline V gene. This CDR3 comprises 16 residues. V dropped 0 bases and J dropped 3; count of bases not matched to a gene: 5. In nucleotides, the CDR3 is TGCGCCAGCAGCTTGGCTCCGGGACTAGACTACAATGAGCAGTTCTTC. Protein product: CASSLAPGLDYNEQFF.

The V gene is TRBV18, the J gene TRBJ1-3, with D hard to call. Between the trimmed V and J ends, which lost 1 base and 0 bases, there was a span of 10 bases. The germline V gene encodes CDR1 KGHSH and CDR2 LQKENI. The CDR3 has 16 amino acids. Here the CDR3 DNA reads TGTGCCAGCTCACCACAGACGGGAAGCTCTGGAAACACCATATATTTT. Translation gives CASSPQTGSSGNTIYF. The complete variable domain, with remaining parts taken from reference TRBV18 and TRBJ1-3, reads NAGVMQNPRHLVRRRGQEARLRCSPMKGHSHVYWYRQLPEEGLKFMVYLQKENIIDESGMPKERFSAEFPKEGPSILRIQQVVRGDSAAYFCASSPQTGSSGNTIYFGEGSWLTVV.

V usage is TRBV7-2 and J usage is TRBJ1-4; 11 nucleotides line up with TRBD1. The CDR3 consists of 17 residues. Unmatched junction bases numbered 5, after V lost 4 bases and J lost 1 base. The germline V gene has CDR1 SGHTA and CDR2 FQGNSA. The CDR3, as DNA: TGTGCCAGCAGCTCGAAGGACAGGGGGCTAACTAATGAAAAACTGTTTTTT. Its translation is CASSSKDRGLTNEKLFF.

The rearrangement joins TRBV4-2 to TRBJ1-3, with D maybe TRBD1 (5 bases). This CDR3 is built from 15 residues. Per the germline V gene, CDR1 is LGHNA and CDR2 is YNFKEQ. V was shortened by 0 bases and J by 2 bases, with 8 bases between the two germline ends. CDR3 amino acids: CASSQETVAGNTIYF. As DNA, the CDR3 is TGTGCCAGCAGCCAAGAGACAGTTGCTGGAAACACCATATATTTT.

The chain links TRBV19 to TRBJ1-5; D gene unclear. CDR3 length: 16 residues. V lost 7 bases to trimming and J lost 2 bases, with 18 bases between them. Per the germline V gene, CDR1 is LNHDA and CDR2 is SQIVND (reference sequence). The CDR3 bases are TGTGCCAGTACCCTGAGCGCGGGGATCGGCAATCAGCCCCAGCATTTT. It translates to CASTLSAGIGNQPQHF. The whole variable domain, filled in from reference TRBV19 and TRBJ1-5, reads DGGITQSPKYLFRKEGQNVTLSCEQNLNHDAMYWYRQDPGQGLRLIYYSQIVNDFQKGDIAEGYSVSREKKESFPLTVTSAQKNPTAFYLCASTLSAGIGNQPQHFGDGTRLSIL.

The chain couples TRBV7-8 to TRBJ2-3; weak D call: TRBD2 (5 bases). V was pared by 1 base and J by 7 bases, with 9 bases between. This CDR3 has 13 residues. The germline V gene encodes CDR1 SGHVS and CDR2 FQNEAQ. The CDR3 loop reads CASSLDSGNTQYF. As DNA, the CDR3 is TGTGCCAGCAGCTTAGATTCGGGGAATACGCAGTATTTT. The complete variable domain, with remaining parts taken from reference TRBV7-8 and TRBJ2-3, reads GAGVSQSPRYKVAKRGQDVALRCDPISGHVSLFWYQQALGQGPEFLTYFQNEAQLDKSGLPSDRFFAERPEGSVSTLKIQRTQQEDSAVYLCASSLDSGNTQYFGPGTRLTVL.

The chain uses TRBV7-2 and TRBJ2-7; 9 bases are shared with TRBD2. Trimming took 5 bases from V and 7 from J; bases not matched to a gene: 9. Germline loops: CDR1 SGHTA, CDR2 FQGNSA. The CDR3 length is 14 residues. The CDR3 protein is CASSSMGLAGEQYF. For the CDR3, the DNA is TGTGCCAGCAGCAGTATGGGACTAGCTGGTGAGCAGTACTTC.

The CDR3 DNA reads TGCGCCAGCAGCTTGATATTTTCTGTTACAGGGGGCCTCCAAGAGACCCAGTACTTC. It translates to CASSLIFSVTGGLQETQYF. The chain carries TRBV5-1 and TRBJ2-5, with TRBD1 matching 9 bases. The CDR3 totals 19 residues. V lost 1 base, J lost 1 base, and 14 bases stayed unmatched. Germline CDR1 reads SGHRS; CDR2 reads YFSETQ.

The chain is built from TRBV7-2 and TRBJ1-1, with D tentatively TRBD1 (5 bases). Germline V gene lookup returns CDR1 SGHTA and CDR2 FQGNSA. CDR3 length equals 15 residues. Trimming cost V 5 bases and J 1 base, with 14 bases left between them. The CDR3 sequence is CASSPQQVPNTEAFF. In DNA, the CDR3 is TGTGCCAGCAGCCCCCAACAGGTCCCGAACACTGAAGCTTTCTTT.

The CDR3: CASSLDSSYNSPLHF. In DNA form, the CDR3 reads TGTGCCAGCAGCTTAGATAGCTCCTATAATTCACCCCTCCACTTT. The chain is built from TRBV7-2 and TRBJ1-6; D not resolved. Per the germline V gene, CDR1 is SGHTA and CDR2 is FQGNSA. The V and J ends lost 1 base and 0 bases respectively, with 4 bases between them. The CDR3 totals 15 residues.

The chain carries TRBV13 and TRBJ1-1; TRBD1 agrees at 9 bases. From germline, CDR1 is PRHDT and CDR2 FYEKMQ (reference sequence). Trimming cost V 5 bases and J 6 bases; bases outside gene matches: 7. The CDR3 loop spans 14 amino acids. The CDR3 sequence: CASSPGTGTPEAFF. CDR3 nucleotide sequence: TGTGCCAGCAGCCCCGGGACAGGGACCCCTGAAGCTTTCTTT.

The V call is TRBV19, the J call TRBJ1-2, with 9 bases identical to TRBD1. Germline V lookup: CDR1 LNHDA, CDR2 SQIVND (reference sequence). This CDR3 has 12 amino acids. V gave up 5 bases and J gave up 9 bases; unmatched junction bases: 4. CDR3: CASSGTGRSYTF. The CDR3 region has the DNA TGTGCCAGTAGTGGGACAGGGCGAAGCTACACCTTC.

V and J are TRBV5-1 and TRBJ2-5; D is undetermined. Germline loops: CDR1 SGHRS, CDR2 YFSETQ. This CDR3 region has 14 residues. Deletions cut 0 bases from V and 1 base from J, with 7 bases between. CDR3 nucleotide sequence: TGCGCCAGCAGCTTGGGTAGCCCCCAAGAGACCCAGTACTTC. This sequence encodes CASSLGSPQETQYF.